This TCR beta chain was documented in a study of cytomegalovirus exposure and HLA in healthy donors. General study findings and limits: Researchers reported in a later analysis that a missense DCLRE1C variant was tied to TCR beta V- and J-gene trimming. An analysis done earlier found most TCR beta V segments productive about 87% or about 30% of the time. Across all donors, roughly uniform sequencing depth was an assumption of the presence/absence analyses. Later analysis placed DRB1 highest and HLA-C lowest in TCR association rates, which differed by HLA locus.

PCR amplification relied on 60 Vbeta primers (plus 13 Jbeta primers). TCRdb's copy holds only in-frame clones and misses some; the assay was immunoSEQ multiplex PCR. The sample shows some 150,000 clones, less than 90% of them seen only once. Regarding this clone: Its antigen is not identified.

V lost 7 bases and J lost 4; bases outside the gene matches: 9. Germline V gene sequence: CDR1 LGHNT, CDR2 FRNRAP. The CDR3 has 15 residues. The sequenced sample consisted of PBMCs. The sequence came from a boy aged 2 to 10 in good health and CMV-seronegative. The genes are TRBV12-5 and TRBJ1-5; 8 nucleotides agree with TRBD1. The CDR3 is CASALDRGLNQPQHF. The DNA of the CDR3 is TGTGCTAGTGCCCTCGACAGGGGCTTAAATCAGCCCCAGCATTTT.